Listed here are 29 T cell receptor beta chains from one sample, sequenced in a study of cytomegalovirus exposure and HLA in healthy donors. In the PCR, 60 Vbeta and 13 Jbeta primers were used. The protocol was immunoSEQ multiplex PCR, while the TCRdb copy is restricted to in-frame clones and leaves out a portion. The sample has around 200,000 clones, 80% to 90% seen once. Sequenced input: PBMCs. All receptors come from a woman in her 30s in good health and CMV-seronegative.

V gene TRBV28 combines with J gene TRBJ2-2; TRBD2 might be the D (6 bases). Trimming took 8 bases from V and 4 from J, leaving 14 bases between them. Germline assignment: CDR1 MDHEN and CDR2 SYDVKM. The CDR3 has 14 amino acids. As DNA, the CDR3 is TGTGCCAGCCTGCTGGGAGGCGGCACCGGGGAGCTGTTTTTT. As protein: CASLLGGGTGELFF.

This clone came up a few times. The chain couples TRBV28 to TRBJ2-5, with 9 bases that match TRBD1. The V gene end was trimmed by 8 bases and the J gene end by 1 base; junction bases not matched to a gene: 2. Per germline, CDR1 MDHEN and CDR2 SYDVKM. CDR3 size: 13 residues. The CDR3: CASSDRGQETQYF. CDR3 nucleotides: TGTGCCAGCTCGGACAGGGGCCAAGAGACCCAGTACTTC.

This chain links TRBV21-1 with TRBJ2-7; TRBD2, as called in the table, went unchecked against the DNA. TRBV21-1 is reported as a pseudogene. The CDR3 consists of 13 residues. The CDR3 DNA follows: TGTGCCAGCAGCATCGCTGTTAGTATCGAGCAGTACTTC. Protein sequence: CASSIAVSIEQYF.

This clone has just a few counts. The rearrangement links TRBV5-1 to TRBJ2-7; D possibly corresponds to TRBD1 (5 bases). Trimming removed 0 bases at V and 6 bases at J, with 10 bases between. The CDR3 has 13 residues. Germline V gene data show CDR1 as SGHRS and CDR2 as YFSETQ. CDR3 coding DNA: TGCGCCAGCAGCTTGGCGCAGGGTGCCGAGCAGTACTTC. Amino acid sequence: CASSLAQGAEQYF.

V usage is TRBV7-2 and J usage is TRBJ1-1, with TRBD1 as a possible D gene (6 bases). Germline CDR1 SGHTA, CDR2 FQGNSA. This CDR3 has 14 amino acids. V was cut by 5 bases and J by 5 bases, with 15 bases left in between. CDR3 residues: CASSLQGIQTEAFF. CDR3 in DNA: TGTGCCAGCAGCCTACAGGGCATTCAGACTGAAGCTTTCTTT. Full variable domain (missing parts from reference TRBV7-2 and TRBJ1-1): GAGVSQSPSNKVTEKGKDVELRCDPISGHTALYWYRQSLGQGLEFLIYFQGNSAPDKSGLPSDRFSAERTGGSVSTLTIQRTQQEDSAVYLCASSLQGIQTEAFFGQGTRLTVV.

The gene calls are TRBV25-1 and TRBJ2-5; TRBD2 agrees at 7 bases. The CDR3 sequence is 18 residues long. Trimming took 2 bases from V and 1 from J; bases not matched to a gene: 13. Germline-derived CDR1 and CDR2 are MGHDK and SYGVNS. The CDR3 spells CASSELGPLRTSQETQYF. The CDR3 DNA is TGTGCCAGCAGTGAACTAGGGCCTCTGAGGACTAGCCAAGAGACCCAGTACTTC.

V is TRBV27 and J is TRBJ1-4, with D possibly TRBD1 on 6 matching bases. The CDR3 spans 14 residues. The germline V gene has CDR1 MNHEY and CDR2 SMNVEV (reference sequence). V lost 2 bases and J lost 3, with 7 bases in between. This chain's CDR3 is CASSLQGPNEKLFF. The CDR3 bases are TGTGCCAGCAGTTTACAGGGGCCTAATGAAAAACTGTTTTTT.

The gene calls are TRBV5-1 and TRBJ1-3, with D possibly matching TRBD1 (5 bases). Germline CDR1 and CDR2: SGHRS and YFSETQ. This CDR3 spans 14 amino acids. V was clipped by 4 bases and J by 1 base, with 9 bases between them. CDR3 sequence (DNA): TGCGCCAGCAGCGATACAGGATCTGGAAACACCATATATTTT. It specifies CASSDTGSGNTIYF.

The V and J genes are TRBV28 and TRBJ1-5; tentatively, D is TRBD1 (6 bases). V gave up 5 bases and J gave up 4 bases, with 24 bases separating them. The CDR3 totals 18 residues. Germline-derived CDR1 and CDR2 are MDHEN and SYDVKM. CDR3 protein: CASSPHPGQGRGNQPQHF. The CDR3 DNA is TGTGCCAGCAGTCCTCATCCGGGGCAGGGGAGAGGAAATCAGCCCCAGCATTTT.

The rearrangement joins TRBV28 to TRBJ1-6; the D is unclear. CDR3 length equals 15 residues. Germline assignment: CDR1 MDHEN and CDR2 SYDVKM. V was cut by 4 bases and J by 0 bases, with 7 bases left in between. The CDR3 coding sequence is TGTGCCAGCAGTTCTATCATCTCCTATAATTCACCCCTCCACTTT. Translated: CASSSIISYNSPLHF.

The chain's CDR3 is CASSYRGPSSGANVLTF. Here the CDR3 DNA reads TGTGCCAGCAGTTACAGGGGTCCTAGCTCTGGGGCCAACGTCCTGACTTTC. The chain couples TRBV27 to TRBJ2-6; 7 bases agree with TRBD1. Trimming took 4 bases from V and 0 from J; bases not matched to a gene: 6. The V gene's germline CDR1 is MNHEY and CDR2 SMNVEV (reference sequence). This CDR3 is built from 17 residues.

This chain uses TRBV18 with TRBJ2-4, with D possibly TRBD2 on 6 matching bases. V lost 0 bases, J lost 3 bases, and 15 bases lay in between. The CDR3 consists of 17 residues. Germline CDR1 is KGHSH and CDR2 is LQKENI. CDR3 in DNA: TGTGCCAGCTCACCACCGTACGGGGGTAGAGTCAAAAACATTCAGTACTTC. The encoded protein is CASSPPYGGRVKNIQYF.

The chain recombines TRBV28 with TRBJ2-1; D unresolved. This CDR3 comprises 17 residues. Trimming removed 4 bases from V and 9 bases from J, with 25 bases in between. Germline CDR1 MDHEN, CDR2 SYDVKM. The CDR3: CASSYPPVSYLFSEQFF. The CDR3 DNA reads as TGTGCCAGCAGTTATCCCCCTGTTAGCTATTTATTCTCTGAGCAGTTCTTC.

The gene calls are TRBV28 and TRBJ2-5, with TRBD2 as a possible D gene (7 bases). The J call is in doubt because the DNA end fits TRBJ2-7 better. CDR1 is MDHEN, CDR2 SYDVKM, per germline. This CDR3 region has 15 residues. The CDR3 coding sequence is TGTGCCAGCAGTTTTAGGGGGGGAAGCTCCTACGAGCAGTACTTC. Translating gives CASSFRGGSSYEQYF.

CDR3 sequence reads: CASSLYRGETQYF. As DNA, the CDR3 is TGTGCCAGCAGCTTATACAGGGGAGAGACCCAGTACTTC. The rearrangement links TRBV5-4 to TRBJ2-5, with 7 bases aligning to TRBD1. After removal of 2 bases from V and 4 bases from J, the junction contained 2 bases not matched to a gene. Germline V gene data show CDR1 as SGHNT and CDR2 as YYREEE (reference sequence). CDR3 length: 13 amino acids.

The chain is built from TRBV21-1 and TRBJ2-7; the table's D call of TRBD1 was not tested on the DNA. TRBV21-1 corresponds to a pseudogene. CDR3 length: 11 amino acids. The CDR3 nucleotides are TGTCTCGAACAGGGAACCGACGAGCAGTACTTC. Amino acids: CLEQGTDEQYF.

The rearrangement links TRBV5-1 to TRBJ2-3; D is perhaps TRBD1 (6 bases). Germline V gene data show CDR1 as SGHRS and CDR2 as YFSETQ. This CDR3 has 15 amino acids. Trimming stripped 0 bases from V and 8 bases from J, with 16 bases between. The CDR3 DNA sequence: TGCGCCAGCAGCTTGGCCCTTGACAGAGGGGGTACGCAGTATTTT. Translation: CASSLALDRGGTQYF.

This chain uses TRBV6-6 with TRBJ1-5; D is possibly TRBD1 (5 bases). Germline lookup yields CDR1 MNHNY and CDR2 SVGAGI (reference sequence). V lost 7 bases to trimming and J lost 3 bases, with 16 bases between them. The CDR3 extends over 15 amino acids. The CDR3 nucleotides read TGTGCCAGCACCGAACGACAGTACCACAATCAGCCCCAGCATTTT. Protein sequence: CASTERQYHNQPQHF.

The count of this clone is one. The gene calls are TRBV7-2 and TRBJ2-1, with D maybe TRBD2 (5 bases). The length of the CDR3 is 15 residues. The V end lost 5 bases, the J end lost 3 bases, and 14 bases lay between the germline ends. Germline CDR1 reads SGHTA; CDR2 reads FQGNSA. The CDR3 reads CASSLRRGGYNEQFF. In nucleotides, the CDR3 is TGTGCCAGCAGCCTCCGTCGGGGTGGCTACAATGAGCAGTTCTTC.

Only a few counts were recorded for this clone. J is TRBJ2-7 and V is TRBV28; a weak D match, TRBD2 (5 bases). This CDR3 contains 11 residues. The germline V and J ends were trimmed by 3 bases and 5 bases, with 5 bases remaining between them. The germline V gene has CDR1 MDHEN and CDR2 SYDVKM. The DNA of the CDR3 is TGTGCCAGCAGTTTGAGGGACGAGCAGTACTTC. Translating it yields CASSLRDEQYF.

This chain connects TRBV28 to TRBJ2-1; D call uncertain. The CDR3 runs to 12 residues. The germline gives CDR1 MDHEN, CDR2 SYDVKM. V lost 5 bases and J lost 3, with 5 bases in between. The CDR3 is CASSTNYNEQFF. CDR3 DNA: TGTGCCAGCAGTACTAACTACAATGAGCAGTTCTTC.

This clone was recorded a few times. CDR3 bases: TGTGCCACCAGCAGAGATCGACAGGCGGTCTATGAGCAGTTCTTC. Protein: CATSRDRQAVYEQFF. The V gene is TRBV15, the J gene TRBJ2-1, with D perhaps matching TRBD1 (6 bases). There are 15 residues in the CDR3. Trimming removed 0 bases from V and 8 bases from J, with 14 bases in between. Per germline, CDR1 LNHNV and CDR2 YYDKDF (reference sequence). The full variable domain, with the rest looked up from reference TRBV15 and TRBJ2-1, is DAMVIQNPRYQVTQFGKPVTLSCSQTLNHNVMYWYQQKSSQAPKLLFHYYDKDFNNEADTPDNFQSRRPNTSFCFLDIRSPGLGDTAMYLCATSRDRQAVYEQFFGPGTRLTVL.

This clone was seen only once. This chain joins TRBV2 and TRBJ2-7; TRBD2 aligns across 9 bases. Germline V lookup: CDR1 SNHLY, CDR2 FYNNEI. The J segment lost 12 bases and the V segment lost 3 bases, leaving 12 bases of the junction unmatched. This CDR3 is built from 14 residues. Here the CDR3 DNA reads TGTGCCAGCAGTGAGTTTGGGACTAGCCCCATTTGGTACTTC. It specifies CASSEFGTSPIWYF.

The chain has TRBV7-8 and TRBJ2-7, with 7 bases fitting TRBD2. Germline V CDR1 and CDR2: SGHVS, FQNEAQ. The CDR3 extends over 14 amino acids. J gave up 5 bases and V 3 bases, and 7 bases lay outside the gene matches. The CDR3: CASSFRAGANEQYF. For the CDR3, the DNA is TGTGCCAGCAGCTTCAGGGCGGGAGCTAACGAGCAGTACTTC.

The rearrangement uses TRBV5-1 and TRBJ1-1, with a tentative D call TRBD1 (6 bases). The ends were cut back, 5 bases at V and 1 base at J, with 12 bases in the middle. CDR1 and CDR2 (germline): SGHRS, YFSETQ. The CDR3 runs to 14 residues. The CDR3 reads CASSFDRPNTEAFF. As DNA, the CDR3 is TGCGCCAGCAGTTTTGACAGGCCGAACACTGAAGCTTTCTTT. Looking up the rest from reference TRBV5-1 and TRBJ1-1 gives the full variable domain: KAGVTQTPRYLIKTRGQQVTLSCSPISGHRSVSWYQQTPGQGLQFLFEYFSETQRNKGNFPGRFSGRQFSNSRSEMNVSTLELGDSALYLCASSFDRPNTEAFFGQGTRLTVV.

This chain connects TRBV5-6 to TRBJ2-1; tentative D call: TRBD2 (5 bases). Trimming removed 2 bases at V and 3 bases at J, with 15 bases between. Per the germline V gene, CDR1 is SGHDT and CDR2 is YYEEEE. CDR3 length equals 16 residues. CDR3 bases: TGTGCCAGCAGCTTTTTGGTGGTAGCGAGCTACAATGAGCAGTTCTTC. The encoded protein is CASSFLVVASYNEQFF. Together with reference TRBV5-6 and TRBJ2-1, the CDR3 gives the full variable domain: DAGVTQSPTHLIKTRGQQVTLRCSPKSGHDTVSWYQQALGQGPQFIFQYYEEEERQRGNFPDRFSGHQFPNYSSELNVNALLLGDSALYLCASSFLVVASYNEQFFGPGTRLTVL.

V gene TRBV6-1 combines with J gene TRBJ1-2; possibly TRBD1 for D (5 bases). Trimming shortened V by 2 bases and J by 4 bases, and 17 bases separated the two germline ends. This CDR3 has 16 amino acids. Germline values: CDR1 MNHNS, CDR2 SASEGT. Written as DNA, the CDR3 is TGTGCCAGCAGTGAAAGCCCGATTACAGGATCCTATGGCTACACCTTC. Amino acid sequence: CASSESPITGSYGYTF.

The V and J genes are TRBV4-1 and TRBJ1-2, with 7 bases identical to TRBD1. Germline loops: CDR1 MGHRA, CDR2 YSYEKL. Unmatched junction bases numbered 17, after V lost 0 bases and J lost 7 bases. The CDR3 is 18 amino acids. The CDR3 region is CASSQDTVIVDRVAGYTF. In DNA, the CDR3 is TGCGCCAGCAGCCAAGACACGGTGATAGTAGACAGGGTGGCTGGCTACACCTTC.

This clone was picked up one time. The chain uses TRBV5-1 and TRBJ1-1, with D possibly TRBD1 on 5 matching bases. The CDR3 has 15 amino acids. Germline CDR1 SGHRS, CDR2 YFSETQ. V lost 0 bases, J lost 5 bases, and 14 bases lay in between. The CDR3 DNA reads TGCGCCAGCAGCTTGGATGGCAGGGATGGGACTGAAGCTTTCTTT. Its protein is CASSLDGRDGTEAFF.